This T cell receptor (beta chain) was recovered during a study of OX40 agonist ivuxolimab in advanced cancers. Overall study context: With ivuxolimab, an agonistic anti-OX40 (CD134) antibody, patients were treated. From about 20 to 79 years was the age range, with a mean of around 57 years, and around 80% were male.

Sequencing used immunoSEQ multiplex PCR; TCRdb keeps in-frame clones, though not all of them. The table includes around 40,000 clones, about 90% detected once. The CDR3 runs to 17 residues. The V gene lost 6 bases and the J gene lost 4 bases, with 24 bases spanning the gap. The germline V gene encodes CDR1 LNHDA and CDR2 SQIVND (reference sequence). A word on this clone: Its matching antigen is unknown.

Patients had blood sampled at baseline and again on cycle 4 day 1 and cycle 7 day 1. Study-wide findings and caveats: More expanded clones were found, on average, in CD8+ than in CD4+ T cells.

V gene TRBV19 combines with J gene TRBJ1-2; D remains unclear. The sample was CD4+ or CD8+ T cells sorted from blood, taken in a trial of the OX40 agonist ivuxolimab. The source of this sequence is an adult with an advanced solid tumor such as melanoma, head and neck, liver or kidney cancer. CDR3 nucleotide sequence: TGTGCCAGTAGCCCTATCTTTGACGGGATCCTAAGCTATGGCTACACCTTC. It encodes CASSPIFDGILSYGYTF.